These 5 T cell receptor beta chains were sequenced from one sample in a study of breast tumors, draining lymph nodes, adjacent tissues. Each CDR3 protein gets one entry after TCRdb re-called the multiplex PCR reads with MiXCR. Among roughly 80,000 distinct CDR3 sequences listed, 15% to 20% were seen once. Axillary draining lymph nodes of breast cancer patients supplied the node samples. The sequenced sample was axillary lymph node tissue. These receptors all come from a female donor with breast cancer. Some clones in this sample may be carry-over from other donors' samples.

This clonotype was recorded at least ten times. The V call is TRBV2, the J call TRBJ1-3; perhaps TRBD1 as D (5 bases). The CDR3 loop spans 14 amino acids. Trimming pared 4 bases from V and 7 bases from J, leaving 14 bases between. The germline V gene has CDR1 SNHLY and CDR2 FYNNEI. The CDR3 nucleotides are TGTGCCAGCAGTGTGAGGGCAGGGATGAACACCATATATTTT. It yields the protein CASSVRAGMNTIYF.

This clonotype was seen ten or more times. This chain uses TRBV25-1 with TRBJ2-3; a possible D gene is TRBD2 (5 bases). The CDR3 contains 15 residues. V shed 3 bases and J shed 4 bases, with 14 bases lying between them. Germline V gene sequence: CDR1 MGHDK, CDR2 SYGVNS. CDR3 sequence reads: CASSDGNRGADTQYF. The DNA of the CDR3 is TGTGCCAGCAGTGACGGGAATCGCGGCGCAGATACGCAGTATTTT.

Regarding this clonotype: A much larger clone differs by one base, so this may be a read error. The chain uses TRBV6-2 or TRBV6-3 and TRBJ2-1, with D unresolved. CDR3 length: 12 residues. V gave up 2 bases and J gave up 4 bases, with 3 bases separating them. The germline V gene encodes CDR1 MNHEY and CDR2 SVGEGT. The CDR3 DNA is TGTGCCAGCAGTTACCCGTACAATGAGCAGTTCTTC. This encodes CASSYPYNEQFF.

This clonotype was counted many times. CDR3: CASSSWGDQPQHF. DNA for the CDR3: TGTGCCAGCAGCTCCTGGGGAGATCAGCCCCAGCATTTT. The gene calls are TRBV7-9 and TRBJ1-5, with D uncertain. The CDR3 has 13 residues. V was shortened by 4 bases and J by 5 bases, with 9 bases between the two germline ends. CDR1 is SEHNR and CDR2 is FQNEAQ in the germline V gene (reference sequence).

In this sample, this clonotype turned up many times. V and J are TRBV20-1 and TRBJ1-2; weak D call: TRBD1 (5 bases). Per the germline V gene, CDR1 is DFQATT and CDR2 is SNEGSKA (reference sequence). The CDR3 loop spans 13 amino acids. Deletions cut 3 bases from V and 4 bases from J, with 12 bases between. Written as DNA, the CDR3 is TGCAGTGCTAGGATGGCAGGGATCTATGGCTACACCTTC. It encodes CSARMAGIYGYTF.